This T cell receptor beta chain was identified during a study of T cells in Graves' hyperthyroidism and ophthalmopathy. At the level of the study: The authors collected peripheral blood at initial diagnosis, before any treatment.

RNA transcripts gave rise to amplified TCR beta CDR3 regions. With the HTBI primer set, the TCR CDR3 went through a first round of RT-PCR. One entry per CDR3 protein results from TCRdb running MiXCR on the multiplex PCR reads. The data hold approximately 430,000 distinct CDR3 sequences, with more than 15% observed a single time. Germline V CDR1 and CDR2: SGHKS, YYEKEE (reference sequence). This CDR3 has 16 amino acids. Trimming removed 3 bases from V and 5 bases from J; junction bases left unmatched: 10. Concerning this clonotype itself: This may stem from a read error, because a much larger clone lies one nucleotide away.

Sample: blood. The J gene is TRBJ2-5, the V gene TRBV5-5; 10 bases align to TRBD2. This receptor was taken from a woman aged 18-30 years with Graves' hyperthyroidism. The CDR3: CASSSASGGLDETQYF. Here the CDR3 DNA reads TGTGCCAGCAGCTCCGCTAGCGGGGGCCTGGATGAGACCCAGTACTTC.